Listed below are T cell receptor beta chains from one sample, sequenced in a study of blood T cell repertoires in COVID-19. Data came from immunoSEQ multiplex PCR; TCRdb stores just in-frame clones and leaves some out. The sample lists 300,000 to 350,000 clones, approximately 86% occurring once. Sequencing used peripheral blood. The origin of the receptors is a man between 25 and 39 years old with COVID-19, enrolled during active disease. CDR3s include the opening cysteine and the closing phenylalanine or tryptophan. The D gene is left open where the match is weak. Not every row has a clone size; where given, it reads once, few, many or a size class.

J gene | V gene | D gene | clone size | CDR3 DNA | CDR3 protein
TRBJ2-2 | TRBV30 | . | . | TGTGCCTGGTCGACCGGGGAGCTGTTTTTT | CAWSTGELFF
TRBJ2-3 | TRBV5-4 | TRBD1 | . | TGTGCCAGCAGCTTGGTGGACAGGGACACAGATACGCAGTATTTT | CASSLVDRDTDTQYF
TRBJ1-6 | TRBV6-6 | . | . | TGTGCCAGCAGTTACGACAGAATTAATTCACCCCTCCACTTT | CASSYDRINSPLHF
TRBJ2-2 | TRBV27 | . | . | TGTGCCAGCAGTTTATCGGCTGGGCTAGCGCTAGGGGGGGAGCTGTTTTTT | CASSLSAGLALGGELFF
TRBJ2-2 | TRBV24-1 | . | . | TGTGCCACCAGTGAAAAGGCGGTGATGAGGACCGGGGAGCTGTTTTTT | CATSEKAVMRTGELFF
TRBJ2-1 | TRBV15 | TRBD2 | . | TGTGCCACCAGCAGAGATCCAAGAGCGGGGGGTAAGAATGAGCAGTTCTTC | CATSRDPRAGGKNEQFF
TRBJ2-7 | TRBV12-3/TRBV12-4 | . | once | TGTGCCAGCAGTTTAAGCGGGTACGAGCAGTACTTC | CASSLSGYEQYF
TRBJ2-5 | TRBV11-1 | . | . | TGTGCCAGCAGCTTAGTCAGGGAAGAGACCCAGTACTTC | CASSLVREETQYF
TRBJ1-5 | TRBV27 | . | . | TGTGCCAGCAGTTTTCTTGGGGGGGGGCAGCATTTT | CASSFLGGGQHF
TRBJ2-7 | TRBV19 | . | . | TGTGCCAGTTCCGGACGGGGGTGGGAGCAGTACTTC | CASSGRGWEQYF
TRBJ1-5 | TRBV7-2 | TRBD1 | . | TGTGCCAGCAGCTTAGACAGGGGTGATCAGCCCCAGCATTTT | CASSLDRGDQPQHF
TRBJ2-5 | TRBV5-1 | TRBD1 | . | TGCGCCAGCAGCTTACCGGGACAGGGGGTTCAAGAGACCCAGTACTTC | CASSLPGQGVQETQYF
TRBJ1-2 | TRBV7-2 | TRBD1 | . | TGTGCCAGCAGCGCGACAGGGAATGGCTACACCTTC | CASSATGNGYTF
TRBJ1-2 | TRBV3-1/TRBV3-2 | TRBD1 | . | TGTGCCAGCAGCCAAACTCCGGGACAGGGTCCCTATGGCTACACCTTC | CASSQTPGQGPYGYTF
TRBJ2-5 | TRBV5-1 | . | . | TGCGCCAGCAGCTTGGGGGTTAGCGGCAATGGACAAGAGACCCAGTACTTC | CASSLGVSGNGQETQYF
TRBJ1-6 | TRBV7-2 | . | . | TGTGCCAGCAGCCCCTGGGGGACACAGAATTCACCCCTCCACTTT | CASSPWGTQNSPLHF
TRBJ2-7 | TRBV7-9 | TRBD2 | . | TGTGCCAGCACCGAGGGACTAGCGGGATTCTACGAGCAGTACTTC | CASTEGLAGFYEQYF
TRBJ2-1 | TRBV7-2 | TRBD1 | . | TGTGCCAGCAGCACACAACAGGGGAATGAGCAGTTCTTC | CASSTQQGNEQFF
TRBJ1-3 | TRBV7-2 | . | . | TGTGCCAGCAGCTTAGAAGTCGGAGTACACGGAAACACCATATATTTT | CASSLEVGVHGNTIYF
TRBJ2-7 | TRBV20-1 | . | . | TGCAGTGCTAGCAGTGGCGAGCAGTACTTC | CSASSGEQYF
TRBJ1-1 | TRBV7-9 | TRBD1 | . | TGTGCCAGCAGCCAGACAGGGAGGAGAAGTAGTACTGAAGCTTTCTTT | CASSQTGRRSSTEAFF
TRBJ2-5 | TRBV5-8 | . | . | TGTGCCAGCAGCTTGGGTTGGGGGGACCAAGAGACCCAGTACTTC | CASSLGWGDQETQYF
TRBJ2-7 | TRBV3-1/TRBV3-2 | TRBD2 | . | TGTGCCAGCAGCCAACTAGCGGGGGAGCAGTACTTC | CASSQLAGEQYF
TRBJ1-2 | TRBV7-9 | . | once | TGTGCCAGCAGCCACCGGGACACCCATCGAGACCACTATGGCTACACCTTC | CASSHRDTHRDHYGYTF
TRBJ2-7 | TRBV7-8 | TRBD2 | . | TGTGCCAGCATCCTTTCCGGGAGGGGTTCCTACGAGCAGTACTTC | CASILSGRGSYEQYF
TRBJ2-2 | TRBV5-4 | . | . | TGTGCCAGCAGCTTGTCGGCAGGGAACACCGGGGAGCTGTTTTTT | CASSLSAGNTGELFF
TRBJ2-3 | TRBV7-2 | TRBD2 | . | TGTGCCAGCAGCTTAGTCGCGGGACGGACTAGCGGGAGTACGCAGTATTTT | CASSLVAGRTSGSTQYF
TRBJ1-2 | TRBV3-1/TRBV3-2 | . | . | TGTGCCAGCAGCCAAGTCCCCCCGGGGAGGGGCTACACCTTC | CASSQVPPGRGYTF
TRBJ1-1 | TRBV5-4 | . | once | TGTGCCAGCAGCCCAGGGCCGGATTACACTGAAGCTTTCTTT | CASSPGPDYTEAFF
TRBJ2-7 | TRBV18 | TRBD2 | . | TGTGCCAGCTCCCCGCTTACTAGCGGACCCTACGAGCAGTACTTC | CASSPLTSGPYEQYF
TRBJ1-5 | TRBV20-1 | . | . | TGCAGTGCGAGTGCCCCTTCACAGGGTCAGCCCCAGCATTTT | CSASAPSQGQPQHF
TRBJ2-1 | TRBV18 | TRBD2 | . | TGTGCCAGCTCACCACTTGGGGAGGGTTACAATGAGCAGTTCTTC | CASSPLGEGYNEQFF
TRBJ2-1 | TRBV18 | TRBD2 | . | TGTGCCAGCTCACCACCGAGGGGTGGTAGCGGGGGCCAGTACTACAATGAGCAGTTCTTC | CASSPPRGGSGGQYYNEQFF
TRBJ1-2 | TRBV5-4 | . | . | TGTGCCAGCAGCTCCAGGGCCGACTACTATGGCTACACCTTC | CASSSRADYYGYTF
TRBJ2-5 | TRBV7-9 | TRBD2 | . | TGTGCCAGCAGCGTAGCGGGGGCCCAAGAGACCCAGTACTTC | CASSVAGAQETQYF
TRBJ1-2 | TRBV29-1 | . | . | TGCAGCGTTGAAGACCCGGGCCTAAGGGGGTTAAGCTATGGCTACACCTTC | CSVEDPGLRGLSYGYTF
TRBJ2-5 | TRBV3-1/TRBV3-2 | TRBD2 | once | TGTGCCAGCAGCCAAGATGGGGCGGGGGGAAACCAAGAGACCCAGTACTTC | CASSQDGAGGNQETQYF
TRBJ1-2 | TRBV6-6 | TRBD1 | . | TGTGCCAGCAGTTACCCCGGGACAGCGAACTATGGCTACACCTTC | CASSYPGTANYGYTF
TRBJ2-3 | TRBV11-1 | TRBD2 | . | TGTGCCAGCAGCTTCGGGCGGGGGGGCCTGGATACGCAGTATTTT | CASSFGRGGLDTQYF
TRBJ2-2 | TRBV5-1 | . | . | TGCGCCAGCAGCTTGGGCAGGTCGATGACCGGGGAGCTGTTTTTT | CASSLGRSMTGELFF
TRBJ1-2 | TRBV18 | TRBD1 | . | TGTGCCAGCTCACTATATCAGGGGGACGTTGGGTATGGCTACACCTTC | CASSLYQGDVGYGYTF
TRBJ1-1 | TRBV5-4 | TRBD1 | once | TGTGCCAGCAGCCCCACAGGGGGTGCGAACACTGAAGCTTTCTTT | CASSPTGGANTEAFF
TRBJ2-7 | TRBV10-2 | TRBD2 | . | TGCGCCAGCAGGACTAGCGGGGTGACCTACGAGCAGTACTTC | CASRTSGVTYEQYF
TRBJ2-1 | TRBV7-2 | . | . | TGTGCCAGCAGCTTACAGGAATTGAGTGAGCAGTTCTTC | CASSLQELSEQFF
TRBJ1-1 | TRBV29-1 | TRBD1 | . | TGCAGCGTTGATACAGGGGGTCCGCTCGCTGAAGCTTTCTTT | CSVDTGGPLAEAFF